This T cell receptor beta chain was captured by sequencing in a study of neurological immune-mediated disorders. Ten or more counts support this clonotype. In TCRdb, the 5' RACE reads were re-called with MiXCR into one record per CDR3 protein. The table shows about 59,000 distinct CDR3 sequences, with about 13% occurring only once. The germline V gene encodes CDR1 MDHEN and CDR2 SYDVKM. V lost 6 bases, J lost 6 bases, and 24 bases stayed unmatched. The CDR3 extends over 20 amino acids. The chain is built from TRBV28 and TRBJ2-2; 8 bases line up with TRBD2. Source material: PBMCs. The sequence was obtained from a woman aged 60-75 years with HTLV-1-associated myelopathy (HAM/TSP). The CDR3 sequence is CASSKNPRNRAGALSGELFF. CDR3 in DNA: TGTGCCAGCAGCAAAAACCCACGGAACCGAGCGGGAGCTTTATCCGGGGAGCTGTTTTTT.